This TCR beta chain comes out of a study of OX40 agonist ivuxolimab in advanced cancers. Repertoires were generated with immunoSEQ multiplex PCR, while TCRdb's copy carries only in-frame clones and drops some. The sample holds fewer than 35,000 clones; roughly nine tenths are singletons and the top ten take about 24%. The sequencing used CD4+ or CD8+ T cells sorted from blood, collected in a trial of the OX40 agonist ivuxolimab. This clonotype was obtained from an adult with an advanced solid tumor such as melanoma, head and neck, liver or kidney cancer.

The chain's CDR3 is CASSLNTPGQGPIGEQYF. The CDR3 coding sequence is TGTGCCAGCAGTCTTAACACGCCGGGACAGGGGCCGATTGGCGAGCAGTACTTC. This chain uses TRBV27 with TRBJ2-7, with 10 bases fitting TRBD1. Looked up from germline, CDR1 is MNHEY and CDR2 is SMNVEV (reference sequence). There are 18 residues in the CDR3. With 5 bases clipped from V and 6 bases from J, the junction kept 19 bases outside the gene matches.